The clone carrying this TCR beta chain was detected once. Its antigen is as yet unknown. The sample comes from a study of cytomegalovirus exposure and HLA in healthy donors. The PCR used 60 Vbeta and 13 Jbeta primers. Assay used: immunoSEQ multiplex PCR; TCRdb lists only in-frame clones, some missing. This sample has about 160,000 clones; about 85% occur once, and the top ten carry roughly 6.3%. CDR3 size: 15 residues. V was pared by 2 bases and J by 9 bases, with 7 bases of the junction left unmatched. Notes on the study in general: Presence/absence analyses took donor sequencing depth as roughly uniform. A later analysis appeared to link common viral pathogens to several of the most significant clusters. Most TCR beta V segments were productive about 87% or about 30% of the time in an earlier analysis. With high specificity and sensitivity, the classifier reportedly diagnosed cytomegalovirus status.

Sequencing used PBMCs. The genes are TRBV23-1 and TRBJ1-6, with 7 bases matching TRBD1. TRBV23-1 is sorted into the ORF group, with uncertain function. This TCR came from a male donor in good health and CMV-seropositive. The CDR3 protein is CASSQSRDSGSPLHF. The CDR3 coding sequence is TGCGCCAGCAGTCAAAGCCGGGACAGTGGTTCACCCCTCCACTTT.